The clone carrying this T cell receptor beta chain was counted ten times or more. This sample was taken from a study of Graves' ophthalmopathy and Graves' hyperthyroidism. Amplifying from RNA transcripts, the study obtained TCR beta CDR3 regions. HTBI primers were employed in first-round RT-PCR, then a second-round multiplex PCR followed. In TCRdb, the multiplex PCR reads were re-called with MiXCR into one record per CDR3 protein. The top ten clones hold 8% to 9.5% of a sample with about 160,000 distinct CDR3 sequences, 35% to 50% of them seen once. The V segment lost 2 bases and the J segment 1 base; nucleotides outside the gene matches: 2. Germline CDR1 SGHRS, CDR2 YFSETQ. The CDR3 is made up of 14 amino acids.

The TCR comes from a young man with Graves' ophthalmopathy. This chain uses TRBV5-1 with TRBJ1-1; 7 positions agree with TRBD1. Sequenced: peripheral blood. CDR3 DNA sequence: TGCGCCAGCAGCTTCGGGACAGCGAACACTGAAGCTTTCTTT. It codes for CASSFGTANTEAFF.